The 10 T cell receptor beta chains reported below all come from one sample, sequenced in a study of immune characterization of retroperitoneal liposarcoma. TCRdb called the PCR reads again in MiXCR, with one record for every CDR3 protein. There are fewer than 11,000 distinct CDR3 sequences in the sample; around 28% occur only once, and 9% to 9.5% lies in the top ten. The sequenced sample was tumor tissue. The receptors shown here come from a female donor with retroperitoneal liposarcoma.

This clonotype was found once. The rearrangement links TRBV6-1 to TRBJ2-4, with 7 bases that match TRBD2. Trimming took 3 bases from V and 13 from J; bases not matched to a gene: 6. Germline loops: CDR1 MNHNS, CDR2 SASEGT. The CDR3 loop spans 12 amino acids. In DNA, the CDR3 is TGTGCCAGCAGTGAGACTAGCCTCAAGCAGTACTTC. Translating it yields CASSETSLKQYF.

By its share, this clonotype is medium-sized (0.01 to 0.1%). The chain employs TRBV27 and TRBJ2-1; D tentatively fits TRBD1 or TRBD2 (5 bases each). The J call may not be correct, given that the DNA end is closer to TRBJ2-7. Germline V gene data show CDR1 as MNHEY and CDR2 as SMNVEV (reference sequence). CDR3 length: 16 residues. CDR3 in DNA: TGTGCCAGCAGTATCCCGGGACGGGGCTCCTACAATGAGCAGTACTTC. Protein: CASSIPGRGSYNEQYF.

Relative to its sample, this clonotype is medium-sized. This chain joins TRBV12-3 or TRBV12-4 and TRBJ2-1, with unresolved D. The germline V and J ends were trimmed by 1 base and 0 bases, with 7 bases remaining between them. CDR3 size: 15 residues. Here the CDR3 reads CASSLDGSSYNEQFF. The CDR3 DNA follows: TGTGCCAGCAGTTTAGATGGCAGCTCCTACAATGAGCAGTTCTTC.

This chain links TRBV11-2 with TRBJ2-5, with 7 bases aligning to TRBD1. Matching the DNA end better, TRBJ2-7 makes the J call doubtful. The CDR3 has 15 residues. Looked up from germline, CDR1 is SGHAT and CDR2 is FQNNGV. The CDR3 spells CASSYIRKQGDEQYF. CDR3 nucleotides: TGTGCCAGCAGCTACATCCGGAAGCAGGGGGACGAGCAGTACTTC.

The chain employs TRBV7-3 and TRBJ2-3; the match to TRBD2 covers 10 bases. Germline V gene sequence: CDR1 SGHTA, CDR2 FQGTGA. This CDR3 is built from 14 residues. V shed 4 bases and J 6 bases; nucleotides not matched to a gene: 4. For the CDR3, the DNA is TGTGCCAGCAGCTCAGGGACTAGCGTGGATACGCAGTATTTT. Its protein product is CASSSGTSVDTQYF.

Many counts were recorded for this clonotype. The CDR3, as DNA: TGTGCCAGCAGCTTTCGGAGCGGGGATTACAATGAGCAGTTCTTC. This gives the protein CASSFRSGDYNEQFF. The V gene is TRBV7-2, the J gene TRBJ2-1, with 7 nucleotides matching TRBD2. Germline V lookup: CDR1 SGHTA, CDR2 FQGNSA. The length of the CDR3 is 15 residues. V shed 3 bases and J 4 bases; nucleotides not matched to a gene: 6.

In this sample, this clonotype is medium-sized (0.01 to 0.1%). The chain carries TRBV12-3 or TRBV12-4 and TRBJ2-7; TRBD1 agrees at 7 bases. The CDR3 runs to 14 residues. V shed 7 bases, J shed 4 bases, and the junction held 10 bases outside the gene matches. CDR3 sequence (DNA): TGTGCCAGCACCCCTTCGACAGGGATTTACGAGCAGTACTTC. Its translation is CASTPSTGIYEQYF.

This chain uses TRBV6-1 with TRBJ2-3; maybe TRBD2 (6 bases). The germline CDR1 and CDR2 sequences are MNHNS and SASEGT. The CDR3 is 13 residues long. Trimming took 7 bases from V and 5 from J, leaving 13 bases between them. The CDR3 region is CASMGGVVDTQYF. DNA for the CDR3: TGTGCCAGCATGGGAGGCGTCGTAGATACGCAGTATTTT.

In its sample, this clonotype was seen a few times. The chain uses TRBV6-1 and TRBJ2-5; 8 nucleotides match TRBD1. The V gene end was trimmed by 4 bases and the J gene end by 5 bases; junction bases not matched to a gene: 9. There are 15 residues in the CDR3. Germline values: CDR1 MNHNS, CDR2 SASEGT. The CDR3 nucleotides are TGTGCCAGCAGTGTCCTCGGACAGGGTCGCGAGACCCAGTACTTC. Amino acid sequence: CASSVLGQGRETQYF.

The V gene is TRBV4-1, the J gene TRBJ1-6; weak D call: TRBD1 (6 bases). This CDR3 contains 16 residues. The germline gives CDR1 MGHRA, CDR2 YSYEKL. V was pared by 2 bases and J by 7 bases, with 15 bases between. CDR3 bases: TGCGCCAGCAGCCAAAGGGAAAGACAGGTCAATTCACCCCTCCACTTT. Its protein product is CASSQRERQVNSPLHF.